This is a list of T cell receptor beta chains from one sample in a study of spatial heterogeneity in lung cancer. TCRdb used MiXCR to reprocess the 5' RACE reads, holding one entry per CDR3 protein. This table has approximately 10,000 distinct CDR3 sequences, about 18% appearing once. The starting material was PBMCs, obtained at surgery. The receptor source for this set is a male donor with early-stage non-small cell lung cancer. The CDR3 runs from the conserved cysteine through the conserved F or W. D genes are given only for firm matches. Size is stated for part of the rows, as once, few or many counts, or as a class when the clone is expanded.

J gene: TRBJ2-3; V gene: TRBV7-9; clone size: few; D gene: -; CDR3 length: 12; CDR3 DNA: TGTGCCAGCAGCTTCTCTTCGGATACGCAGTATTTT; CDR3 protein: CASSFSSDTQYF
J gene: TRBJ2-7; V gene: TRBV2; clone size: -; D gene: -; CDR3 length: 12; CDR3 DNA: TGTGCCAGCAGTGCCCCCAGGGACCGACAGTACTTC; CDR3 protein: CASSAPRDRQYF
J gene: TRBJ2-7; V gene: TRBV18; clone size: -; D gene: TRBD2; CDR3 length: 13; CDR3 DNA: TGTGCCAGCTCAATAGCGGGAACCTACGAGCAGTACTTC; CDR3 protein: CASSIAGTYEQYF
J gene: TRBJ1-2; V gene: TRBV10-3; clone size: few; D gene: TRBD1; CDR3 length: 14; CDR3 DNA: TGTGCCACGGGGGACAGGGTCACCTCCTATGGCTACACCTTC; CDR3 protein: CATGDRVTSYGYTF
J gene: TRBJ2-7; V gene: TRBV5-1; clone size: -; D gene: TRBD2; CDR3 length: 16; CDR3 DNA: TGCGCCAGCAGCTCCCGTACAGCGGGAGGGACCTACGAGCAGTACTTC; CDR3 protein: CASSSRTAGGTYEQYF
J gene: TRBJ1-1; V gene: TRBV29-1; clone size: many; D gene: -; CDR3 length: 10; CDR3 DNA: TGCAGCGTTGAGTTGCTTGAAGCTTTCTTT; CDR3 protein: CSVELLEAFF
J gene: TRBJ2-1; V gene: TRBV5-1; clone size: few; D gene: -; CDR3 length: 14; CDR3 DNA: TGCGCCAGCAGCTTGGGTTACACGGGGGATGAGCAGTTCTTC; CDR3 protein: CASSLGYTGDEQFF
J gene: TRBJ1-6; V gene: TRBV4-1; clone size: -; D gene: -; CDR3 length: 16; CDR3 DNA: TGCGCCAGCAGCCAGGTATCTGACAGGATAGGATCACCCCTCCACTTT; CDR3 protein: CASSQVSDRIGSPLHF
J gene: TRBJ2-3; V gene: TRBV19; clone size: -; D gene: TRBD2; CDR3 length: 15; CDR3 DNA: TGTGCCAGTAGTCTAGCGGGAAGGAGCACAGATACGCAGTATTTT; CDR3 protein: CASSLAGRSTDTQYF
J gene: TRBJ2-5; V gene: TRBV10-3; clone size: -; D gene: TRBD2; CDR3 length: 17; CDR3 DNA: TGTGCCATCAGTGAGTCTGGGACTAGCGGGAGTATCGAGACCCAGTACTTC; CDR3 protein: CAISESGTSGSIETQYF
J gene: TRBJ2-5; V gene: TRBV7-2; clone size: -; D gene: TRBD1; CDR3 length: 15; CDR3 DNA: TGTGCCAGCAGTCCCTCAGGGGGCTTCCAAGAGACCCAGTACTTC; CDR3 protein: CASSPSGGFQETQYF
J gene: TRBJ1-2; V gene: TRBV6-5; clone size: -; D gene: -; CDR3 length: 12; CDR3 DNA: TGTGCCAGCAGTTCCGGCGGGGAGGGCTACACCTTC; CDR3 protein: CASSSGGEGYTF
J gene: TRBJ2-7; V gene: TRBV7-8; clone size: many; D gene: TRBD2; CDR3 length: 16; CDR3 DNA: TGTGCCAGCAGCCCACGGGCTAGCGGGAGACCCTACGAGCAGTACTTC; CDR3 protein: CASSPRASGRPYEQYF
J gene: TRBJ1-2; V gene: TRBV6-6; clone size: -; D gene: -; CDR3 length: 16; CDR3 DNA: TGTGCCAGCAGTTACAGGATTCAAAACAGGTCCTATGGCTACACCTTC; CDR3 protein: CASSYRIQNRSYGYTF
J gene: TRBJ2-2; V gene: TRBV25-1; clone size: few; D gene: -; CDR3 length: 13; CDR3 DNA: TGTGCCAGCAGTGACCAGGGAACCGGGGAGCTGTTTTTT; CDR3 protein: CASSDQGTGELFF
J gene: TRBJ2-4; V gene: TRBV13; clone size: few; D gene: -; CDR3 length: 12; CDR3 DNA: TGTGCCAGCAGTGGGGGAAGGAACATTCAGTACTTC; CDR3 protein: CASSGGRNIQYF
J gene: TRBJ1-1; V gene: TRBV14; clone size: few; D gene: -; CDR3 length: 13; CDR3 DNA: TGTGCCAGCAGCCCTCAGGGGTACACTGAAGCTTTCTTT; CDR3 protein: CASSPQGYTEAFF
J gene: TRBJ2-1; V gene: TRBV7-8; clone size: large; D gene: TRBD2; CDR3 length: 16; CDR3 DNA: TGTGCCAGCTCCCCCGGACTAGCGGGAGACTACAATGAGCAGTTCTTC; CDR3 protein: CASSPGLAGDYNEQFF
J gene: TRBJ2-7; V gene: TRBV27; clone size: few; D gene: TRBD2; CDR3 length: 16; CDR3 DNA: TGTGCCAGCAGTTCTCGGACTAGCGGTGCCTCCTACGAGCAGTACTTC; CDR3 protein: CASSSRTSGASYEQYF
J gene: TRBJ2-7; V gene: TRBV29-1; clone size: medium-sized; D gene: TRBD2; CDR3 length: 14; CDR3 DNA: TGCAGCGTTGAAGAATCCGGGACTACCTACGAGCAGTACTTC; CDR3 protein: CSVEESGTTYEQYF
J gene: TRBJ2-1; V gene: TRBV4-2; clone size: -; D gene: -; CDR3 length: 18; CDR3 DNA: TGTGCCAGCAGCCAAGACTTTCAGGGGGCTAGCGGACACAATGAGCAGTTCTTC; CDR3 protein: CASSQDFQGASGHNEQFF
J gene: TRBJ2-7; V gene: TRBV20-1; clone size: -; D gene: -; CDR3 length: 18; CDR3 DNA: TGCAGTGCTAGCATTAGAGTGTGGCCACAGAGAGGAACTGACGAGCAGTACTTC; CDR3 protein: CSASIRVWPQRGTDEQYF
J gene: TRBJ2-7; V gene: TRBV6-5; clone size: few; D gene: TRBD1; CDR3 length: 16; CDR3 DNA: TGTGCCAGCAGTGTGTCCGGGACAGCGACGACCTACGAGCAGTACTTC; CDR3 protein: CASSVSGTATTYEQYF
J gene: TRBJ2-5; V gene: TRBV11-2; clone size: many; D gene: TRBD2; CDR3 length: 14; CDR3 DNA: TGTGCCAGCAGCTTAGTGGGAGGGCCTGAGACCCAGTACTTC; CDR3 protein: CASSLVGGPETQYF
J gene: TRBJ1-2; V gene: TRBV6-5; clone size: medium-sized; D gene: -; CDR3 length: 12; CDR3 DNA: TGTGCCACCAGACAGGTTAACTATGGCTACACCTTC; CDR3 protein: CATRQVNYGYTF
J gene: TRBJ2-7; V gene: TRBV27; clone size: few; D gene: -; CDR3 length: 15; CDR3 DNA: TGTGCCAGCAGTTTATCGATAGGGGACAACTACGAGCAGTACTTC; CDR3 protein: CASSLSIGDNYEQYF
J gene: TRBJ2-2; V gene: TRBV28; clone size: few; D gene: TRBD2; CDR3 length: 18; CDR3 DNA: TGTGCCAGCAGCCCTGGGGTTTTTGGGACTAGCCTCGCCGGGGAGCTGTTTTTT; CDR3 protein: CASSPGVFGTSLAGELFF
J gene: TRBJ2-5; V gene: TRBV6-5; clone size: few; D gene: TRBD2; CDR3 length: 19; CDR3 DNA: TGTGCCAGCAGTTACCAAGGCCTGACTAGCGGGACAGAGGCTGAGACCCAGTACTTC; CDR3 protein: CASSYQGLTSGTEAETQYF
J gene: TRBJ1-5; V gene: TRBV25-1; clone size: few; D gene: -; CDR3 length: 15; CDR3 DNA: TGTGCCAGCAGTGGGGGCGCAGGGCCCAATCAGCCCCAGCATTTT; CDR3 protein: CASSGGAGPNQPQHF
J gene: TRBJ2-3; V gene: TRBV6-1; clone size: few; D gene: -; CDR3 length: 16; CDR3 DNA: TGTGCCAGCAGTGAAAATTTTGGTCCGAGGACAGATACGCAGTATTTT; CDR3 protein: CASSENFGPRTDTQYF
J gene: TRBJ2-1; V gene: TRBV20-1; clone size: few; D gene: TRBD2; CDR3 length: 17; CDR3 DNA: TGCAGTGCTAGCTCCCTAGCGGGAGGGGTGGAGTACAATGAGCAGTTCTTC; CDR3 protein: CSASSLAGGVEYNEQFF
J gene: TRBJ2-7; V gene: TRBV20-1; clone size: medium-sized; D gene: TRBD1; CDR3 length: 14; CDR3 DNA: TGCAGTGCTAGAGACCCGGGACAGGGTTACGAGCAGTACTTC; CDR3 protein: CSARDPGQGYEQYF
J gene: TRBJ2-7; V gene: TRBV12-3/TRBV12-4; clone size: many; D gene: -; CDR3 length: 13; CDR3 DNA: TGTGCCAGCAGTCCGAACGGGGTGGGCGAGCAGTACTTC; CDR3 protein: CASSPNGVGEQYF
J gene: TRBJ1-1; V gene: TRBV7-3; clone size: few; D gene: -; CDR3 length: 13; CDR3 DNA: TGTGCCAGCAGCTTTTACGGGGGCACTGAAGCTTTCTTT; CDR3 protein: CASSFYGGTEAFF
J gene: TRBJ2-3; V gene: TRBV5-1; clone size: many; D gene: -; CDR3 length: 15; CDR3 DNA: TGCGCCAGCAGCTTTAGAGACGCCTACACAGATACGCAGTATTTT; CDR3 protein: CASSFRDAYTDTQYF
J gene: TRBJ2-5; V gene: TRBV20-1; clone size: -; D gene: -; CDR3 length: 14; CDR3 DNA: TGCAGTGCTAGAGATTCGCAATATTTCGAGACCCAGTACTTC; CDR3 protein: CSARDSQYFETQYF
J gene: TRBJ1-1; V gene: TRBV18; clone size: -; D gene: -; CDR3 length: 15; CDR3 DNA: TGTGCCACCTTTGGTCAGCCGTCGAGGGACACTGAAGCTTTCTTT; CDR3 protein: CATFGQPSRDTEAFF
J gene: TRBJ2-1; V gene: TRBV28; clone size: many; D gene: TRBD2; CDR3 length: 16; CDR3 DNA: TGTGCCAGTGGGGTGGGAGGGACTAGCGGCTACAATGAGCAGTTCTTC; CDR3 protein: CASGVGGTSGYNEQFF
J gene: TRBJ1-5; V gene: TRBV7-2; clone size: many; D gene: -; CDR3 length: 15; CDR3 DNA: TGTGCCAGCAGCCCGATGAGAGGCAGCAATCAGCCCCAGCATTTT; CDR3 protein: CASSPMRGSNQPQHF
J gene: TRBJ2-3; V gene: TRBV24-1; clone size: -; D gene: -; CDR3 length: 16; CDR3 DNA: TGTGCCACCAGTGATCAACCGGGACTCCTTCATCATACGCAGTATTTT; CDR3 protein: CATSDQPGLLHHTQYF
J gene: TRBJ2-5; V gene: TRBV3-1; clone size: many; D gene: -; CDR3 length: 13; CDR3 DNA: TGTGCCAGCAGCCAACAACGGGCCGAGACCCAGTACTTC; CDR3 protein: CASSQQRAETQYF
J gene: TRBJ2-7; V gene: TRBV19; clone size: few; D gene: -; CDR3 length: 16; CDR3 DNA: TGTGCCAGTAGATCCAGGTCTCCGGGACCCTCCTACGAGCAGTACTTC; CDR3 protein: CASRSRSPGPSYEQYF
J gene: TRBJ2-6; V gene: TRBV12-3/TRBV12-4; clone size: -; D gene: -; CDR3 length: 16; CDR3 DNA: TGTGCCAGCACCTTGGGGGGGGCGACTGGGGCCAACGTCCTGACTTTC; CDR3 protein: CASTLGGATGANVLTF
J gene: TRBJ2-2; V gene: TRBV7-3; clone size: many; D gene: TRBD1; CDR3 length: 17; CDR3 DNA: TGTGCCAGCAGCTTAGCAGACAGGGGGCGGTACACCGGGGAGCTGTTTTTT; CDR3 protein: CASSLADRGRYTGELFF
J gene: TRBJ2-3; V gene: TRBV24-1; clone size: few; D gene: -; CDR3 length: 15; CDR3 DNA: TGTGCCACCAGTGATCAAGTTCGGGGAGCAGATACGCAGTATTTT; CDR3 protein: CATSDQVRGADTQYF
J gene: TRBJ2-7; V gene: TRBV7-2; clone size: few; D gene: TRBD2; CDR3 length: 15; CDR3 DNA: TGTGCCAGCTCACTTGGGGGCGGGAGGTTTTACGAGCAGTACTTC; CDR3 protein: CASSLGGGRFYEQYF
J gene: TRBJ2-5; V gene: TRBV9; clone size: -; D gene: TRBD2; CDR3 length: 16; CDR3 DNA: TGTGCCAGCAGCGTAGGTATCTTGGCGGGAGATGGGACCCAGTACTTC; CDR3 protein: CASSVGILAGDGTQYF
J gene: TRBJ1-1; V gene: TRBV20-1; clone size: many; D gene: -; CDR3 length: 13; CDR3 DNA: TGCAGTGCTAGAGTTTTGGGGTTCACTGAAGCTTTCTTT; CDR3 protein: CSARVLGFTEAFF
J gene: TRBJ2-1; V gene: TRBV5-1; clone size: few; D gene: TRBD2; CDR3 length: 17; CDR3 DNA: TGCGCCAGCAGCTTAACCCGACTAGCGGCCTCCTACAATGAGCAGTTCTTC; CDR3 protein: CASSLTRLAASYNEQFF
J gene: TRBJ2-7; V gene: TRBV6-5; clone size: -; D gene: TRBD1; CDR3 length: 14; CDR3 DNA: TGTGCCAGCAGTAGACCGGGACAGCCTTACGAGCAGTACTTC; CDR3 protein: CASSRPGQPYEQYF
J gene: TRBJ2-5; V gene: TRBV20-1; clone size: many; D gene: TRBD2; CDR3 length: 13; CDR3 DNA: TGCAGTGCCACGGGACTAGCGGGAGAGACCCAGTACTTC; CDR3 protein: CSATGLAGETQYF
J gene: TRBJ2-3; V gene: TRBV12-3/TRBV12-4; clone size: few; D gene: -; CDR3 length: 14; CDR3 DNA: TGTGCCAGCAGCCTGATGACAGACACAGATACGCAGTATTTT; CDR3 protein: CASSLMTDTDTQYF
J gene: TRBJ2-5; V gene: TRBV27; clone size: -; D gene: -; CDR3 length: 14; CDR3 DNA: TGTGCCAGCAGTTCCCAGGACGGGGAAGAGACCCAGTACTTC; CDR3 protein: CASSSQDGEETQYF
J gene: TRBJ2-3; V gene: TRBV19; clone size: -; D gene: TRBD2; CDR3 length: 15; CDR3 DNA: TGTGCCAGTAGGCTAGCGGGAGAATCGACAGATACGCAGTATTTT; CDR3 protein: CASRLAGESTDTQYF
J gene: TRBJ2-3; V gene: TRBV7-2; clone size: many; D gene: TRBD2; CDR3 length: 13; CDR3 DNA: TGTGCCAACGGACTAGCGGGAGCAGATACGCAGTATTTT; CDR3 protein: CANGLAGADTQYF
J gene: TRBJ2-7; V gene: TRBV7-2; clone size: few; D gene: TRBD2; CDR3 length: 13; CDR3 DNA: TGTGCCACCAATAGCGGGAGTGTGTACGAGCAGTACTTC; CDR3 protein: CATNSGSVYEQYF
J gene: TRBJ2-7; V gene: TRBV20-1; clone size: many; D gene: TRBD2; CDR3 length: 13; CDR3 DNA: TGCAGTGCTGTAGCGGGAGGGCCTTGGGAGCAGTACTTC; CDR3 protein: CSAVAGGPWEQYF
J gene: TRBJ1-4; V gene: TRBV12-3/TRBV12-4; clone size: many; D gene: -; CDR3 length: 12; CDR3 DNA: TGTGCCAGCAGTTCGCTAAATGAAAAACTGTTTTTT; CDR3 protein: CASSSLNEKLFF